Below, one T cell receptor (beta chain) is given with its context. The antigen is unknown. Repertoires were generated with immunoSEQ multiplex PCR, while TCRdb's copy carries only in-frame clones and drops some. The repertoire holds about 82,000 clones, 80% to 95% seen once, with under 0.7% in the top ten. This sample is part of a study of OX40 agonist ivuxolimab in advanced cancers. Study as a whole: Checkpoint inhibitors had been given previously to 40% of patients.

The CDR3 covers 13 residues. At baseline, cycle 4 day 1, and cycle 7 day 1, blood was sampled. Findings and limits, study-wide: Specificity for antigen went undetermined in the expanded peripheral T cells. The authors also found low normalized T-cell clonal expansion in some nonresponders.

Sequencing used CD4+ or CD8+ T cells sorted from blood, obtained in a trial of the OX40 agonist ivuxolimab. The V gene is TRBV21-1, the J gene TRBJ2-3; whether TRBD2, the table's D call, matches the DNA was not checked. TRBV21-1 is a recognized pseudogene. The origin of this receptor is an adult with an advanced solid tumor such as melanoma, head and neck, liver or kidney cancer. Here the CDR3 reads CASSILGRDTQYF. CDR3 DNA sequence: TGTGCCAGCAGCATCCTCGGTCGGGATACGCAGTATTTT.